The 9 T cell receptor beta chains presented below share a single source sample, sequenced in a study of vaccination effects on CD4 cells after COVID-19. Some clones are missing from TCRdb's copy, which holds only in-frame ones; the method was immunoSEQ multiplex PCR. The sample yields 30,000 to 40,000 clones, 82% seen once. Cells that had been cultured for 10 days were the source of isolated CD4+ T cells. No antigen has been assigned to these receptors. Sequenced here: CD4+ T cells from PBMCs cultured without peptide, sampled before COVID-19 vaccination. The receptors shown here come from a human donor who received a COVID-19 vaccine.

The chain links TRBV5-6 to TRBJ2-4; a possible D gene is TRBD1 (6 bases). V was cut by 1 base and J by 0 bases, with 8 bases left in between. Germline assignment: CDR1 SGHDT and CDR2 YYEEEE. The CDR3 extends over 15 amino acids. The CDR3 is CASSLTGLAKNIQYF. For the CDR3, the DNA is TGTGCCAGCAGCTTGACAGGGTTAGCCAAAAACATTCAGTACTTC.

The chain recombines TRBV3-1 (or the pseudogene TRBV3-2) with TRBJ2-1; no firm D call. From germline, CDR1 is LGHDT and CDR2 YNNKEL (reference sequence). The V end lost 4 bases, the J end lost 6 bases, and 7 bases lay between the germline ends. The CDR3 contains 12 residues. The CDR3, as DNA: TGTGCCAGCAGCCTGGACCTCAATGAGCAGTTCTTC. Its protein product is CASSLDLNEQFF.

V and J are TRBV7-2 and TRBJ2-3, with D perhaps TRBD1 (6 bases). V lost 3 bases to trimming and J lost 0 bases, with 10 bases between them. Germline values: CDR1 SGHTA, CDR2 FQGNSA. This CDR3 spans 15 amino acids. Here the CDR3 reads CASSFWQGSTDTQYF. CDR3 nucleotides: TGTGCCAGCAGCTTTTGGCAGGGGAGCACAGATACGCAGTATTTT.

The chain has TRBV6-1 and TRBJ1-6, with D unresolved. Germline CDR1 is MNHNS and CDR2 is SASEGT. The CDR3 runs 16 residues. Trimming removed 0 bases at V and 5 bases at J, with 11 bases between. CDR3 nucleotides: TGTGCCAGCAGTGAAGCACCCTCCCCCAATAATTCACCCCTCCACTTT. It codes for CASSEAPSPNNSPLHF.

This clone has a single count. This chain links TRBV7-3 with TRBJ1-5; D call uncertain. This CDR3 comprises 13 residues. Germline CDR1 SGHTA, CDR2 FQGTGA. V was clipped by 4 bases and J by 0 bases, with 4 bases between them. The chain's CDR3 is CASSSYSNQPQHF. In DNA form, the CDR3 reads TGTGCCAGCAGCTCCTATAGCAATCAGCCCCAGCATTTT.

CDR3: CASSANAGTANTEAFF. Written as DNA, the CDR3 is TGTGCCAGCAGTGCCAACGCTGGGACAGCCAACACTGAAGCTTTCTTT. The chain combines TRBV6-4 with TRBJ1-1; 7 nucleotides align to TRBD1. The V segment lost 4 bases and the J segment 2 bases; nucleotides outside the gene matches: 10. Germline CDR1 and CDR2: MRHNA and SNTAGT. The CDR3 contains 16 residues.

J is TRBJ2-7 and V is TRBV28; TRBD1 aligns across 7 bases. V shed 5 bases and J 3 bases; nucleotides not matched to a gene: 7. The germline V gene has CDR1 MDHEN and CDR2 SYDVKM. This CDR3 has 14 amino acids. The DNA of the CDR3 is TGTGCCAGCAGTCCACAGGGGAAACGCTACGAGCAGTACGTC. Residues: CASSPQGKRYEQYV.

The DNA for the CDR3 is TGCGCCAGCAGCTTGGCCGACAGCACCGAGCAGTACGTC. Translated: CASSLADSTEQYV. The J gene is TRBJ2-7, the V gene TRBV5-1; D is possibly TRBD1 (5 bases). Trimming took 0 bases from V and 6 from J, leaving 10 bases between them. CDR1 is SGHRS and CDR2 is YFSETQ in the germline V gene. This CDR3 has 13 amino acids.

The J gene is TRBJ2-1, the V gene TRBV19; the D call may be TRBD1 or TRBD2 (5 bases each). Germline CDR1 and CDR2: LNHDA and SQIVND (reference sequence). The V gene lost 4 bases and the J gene lost 0 bases, with 22 bases spanning the gap. CDR3 length equals 19 residues. CDR3 amino acids: CASSTQPGRGPSSYNEQFF. As DNA, the CDR3 is TGTGCCAGTAGTACTCAGCCGGGACGAGGCCCAAGCTCCTACAATGAGCAGTTCTTC.